This T cell receptor (beta chain) was recovered during a study of shared clonotypes between healthy human individuals. Findings of the study overall: Naive subsets usually exceeded memory subsets in estimated richness. Naive CD4 clonotype sharing across a few donors was 5% to 6%. Tissues were not sampled, only blood, and their repertoires likely differ.

For this clone: Its antigen remains unknown.

CD45RO-negative, CCR7-positively selected cells formed the naive CD8 fraction, excluding terminally differentiated effector memory CD45RA+ cells. Germline CDR1 MDHEN, CDR2 SYDVKM. The CDR3 consists of 16 residues. After removal of 6 bases from V and 4 bases from J, the junction contained 14 bases not matched to a gene. Some 30,000 T cell genomes (about 0.2 ug DNA) went into each sorted-subset replicate. The repertoire was sequenced with immunoSEQ multiplex PCR; TCRdb's copy has only in-frame clones and lacks some. The table lists about 820,000 clones, around 93% of them singletons. The receptor was derived from a young man in good health. V usage is TRBV28 and J usage is TRBJ1-2; 7 bases line up with TRBD1. Sequenced input: naive CD8+ T cells sorted from blood. The CDR3 loop reads CASRVSGNRGGYGYTF. The CDR3 DNA reads TGTGCCAGCAGAGTAAGTGGAAACAGGGGAGGCTATGGCTACACCTTC.